Listed below are T cell receptor beta chains from one sample, sequenced in a study of blood T cell repertoires in COVID-19. Produced via immunoSEQ multiplex PCR; TCRdb's table is partial and in-frame only. The data hold hundreds of thousands of clones, with 80% to 90% observed a single time. The sequenced sample was peripheral blood. The receptors come from a woman in her seventies with COVID-19, enrolled during active disease. CDR3s include the opening cysteine and the closing phenylalanine or tryptophan. Each record gives: V gene, CDR3 length, D gene, J gene, CDR3 DNA, CDR3 protein. D genes are given only for firm matches.

v_call: TRBV19; cdr3_length: 15; d_call: NA; j_call: TRBJ1-1; cdr3_nt: TGTGCCAGTAGTATAAGACAGGTAGCGAACACTGAAGCTTTCTTT; cdr3_aa: CASSIRQVANTEAFF
v_call: TRBV6-2/TRBV6-3; cdr3_length: 14; d_call: NA; j_call: TRBJ2-7; cdr3_nt: TGTGCCAGCAGTTACGGGAGTAAACCCTACGAGCAGTACTTC; cdr3_aa: CASSYGSKPYEQYF
v_call: TRBV5-1; cdr3_length: 13; d_call: NA; j_call: TRBJ2-1; cdr3_nt: TGCGCCAGCAGCTTGGGACTTAGGAATGAGCAGTTCTTC; cdr3_aa: CASSLGLRNEQFF
v_call: TRBV28; cdr3_length: 16; d_call: TRBD1; j_call: TRBJ1-5; cdr3_nt: TGTGCCAGCAGTTTCCAATTTACAGGGGGCGGTCAGCCCCAGCATTTT; cdr3_aa: CASSFQFTGGGQPQHF
v_call: TRBV6-5; cdr3_length: 14; d_call: TRBD2; j_call: TRBJ2-7; cdr3_nt: TGTGCCAGCGGGGGAAGCGGGAGGCCAAAGGAGCAGTACTTC; cdr3_aa: CASGGSGRPKEQYF
v_call: TRBV19; cdr3_length: 14; d_call: TRBD1; j_call: TRBJ1-5; cdr3_nt: TGTGCCAGTAGTACCACAGGGGGCGGGCAGCCCCAGCATTTT; cdr3_aa: CASSTTGGGQPQHF
v_call: TRBV27; cdr3_length: 14; d_call: TRBD2; j_call: TRBJ2-1; cdr3_nt: TGTGCCAGCAGTTTCTGGACTAGCGGGAATGAGCAGTTCTTC; cdr3_aa: CASSFWTSGNEQFF
v_call: TRBV5-6; cdr3_length: 16; d_call: NA; j_call: TRBJ1-2; cdr3_nt: TGTGCCAGCAGCATTAGTCAGGATAGAAGGAGGTATGGCTACACCTTC; cdr3_aa: CASSISQDRRRYGYTF
v_call: TRBV19; cdr3_length: 17; d_call: NA; j_call: TRBJ2-3; cdr3_nt: TGTGCCAGTAGTATAAAAAGGAGCGCTTCTAGCACAGATACGCAGTATTTT; cdr3_aa: CASSIKRSASSTDTQYF
v_call: TRBV24-1; cdr3_length: 14; d_call: TRBD1; j_call: TRBJ1-6; cdr3_nt: TGTGCCACCAGCCAGGGGGGTTATAATTCACCCCTCCACTTT; cdr3_aa: CATSQGGYNSPLHF
v_call: TRBV4-2; cdr3_length: 19; d_call: TRBD2; j_call: TRBJ2-5; cdr3_nt: TGTGCCAGCAGCCAAGATTTAAGAACTAGCGGGAGGAAGTGGGAGACCCAGTACTTC; cdr3_aa: CASSQDLRTSGRKWETQYF
v_call: TRBV5-5; cdr3_length: 15; d_call: TRBD1; j_call: TRBJ1-2; cdr3_nt: TGTGCCAGCAGCGCAGTCGGGACAGGGGACTATGGCTACACCTTC; cdr3_aa: CASSAVGTGDYGYTF